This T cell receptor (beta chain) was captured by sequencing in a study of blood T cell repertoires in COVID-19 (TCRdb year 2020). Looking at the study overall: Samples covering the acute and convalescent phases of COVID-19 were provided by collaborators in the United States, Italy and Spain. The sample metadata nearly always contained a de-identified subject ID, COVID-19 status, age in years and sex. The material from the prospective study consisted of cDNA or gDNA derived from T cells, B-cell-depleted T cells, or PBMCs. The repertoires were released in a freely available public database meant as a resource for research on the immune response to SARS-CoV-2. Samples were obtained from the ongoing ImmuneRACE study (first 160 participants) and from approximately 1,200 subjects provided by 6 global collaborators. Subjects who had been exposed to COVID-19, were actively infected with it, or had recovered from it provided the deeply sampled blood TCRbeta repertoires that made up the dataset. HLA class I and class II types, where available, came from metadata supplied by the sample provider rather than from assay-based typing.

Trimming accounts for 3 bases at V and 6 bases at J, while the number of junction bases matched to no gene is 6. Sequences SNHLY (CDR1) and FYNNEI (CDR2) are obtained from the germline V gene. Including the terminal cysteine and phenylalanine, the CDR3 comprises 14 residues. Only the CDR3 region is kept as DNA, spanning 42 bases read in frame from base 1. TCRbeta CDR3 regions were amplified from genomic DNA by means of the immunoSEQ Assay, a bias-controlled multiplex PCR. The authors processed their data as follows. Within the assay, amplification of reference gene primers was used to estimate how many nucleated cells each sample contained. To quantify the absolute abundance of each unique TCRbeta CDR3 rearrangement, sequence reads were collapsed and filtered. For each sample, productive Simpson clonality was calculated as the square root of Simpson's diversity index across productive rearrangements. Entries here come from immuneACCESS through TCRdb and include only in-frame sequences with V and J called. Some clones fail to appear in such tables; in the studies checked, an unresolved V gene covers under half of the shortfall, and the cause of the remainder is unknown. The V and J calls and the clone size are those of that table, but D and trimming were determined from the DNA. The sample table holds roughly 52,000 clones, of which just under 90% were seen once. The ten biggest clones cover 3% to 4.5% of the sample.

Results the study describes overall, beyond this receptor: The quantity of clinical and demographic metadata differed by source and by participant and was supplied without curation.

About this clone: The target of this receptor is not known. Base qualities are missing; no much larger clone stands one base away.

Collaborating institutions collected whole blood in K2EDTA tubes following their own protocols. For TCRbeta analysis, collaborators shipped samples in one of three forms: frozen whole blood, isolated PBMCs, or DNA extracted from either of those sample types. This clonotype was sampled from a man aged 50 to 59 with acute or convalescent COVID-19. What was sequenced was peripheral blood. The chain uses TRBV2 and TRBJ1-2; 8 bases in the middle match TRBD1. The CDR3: CASSDRGRVHGYTF. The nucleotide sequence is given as TGTGCCAGCAGTGACAGGGGGCGAGTCCATGGCTACACCTTC.